Below, 23 T cell receptor beta chains from the same sample are listed, as sequenced in a study of blood T cell repertoires in COVID-19. Profiled with immunoSEQ multiplex PCR; TCRdb holds only in-frame clones, not every one. In the table there are 250,000 to 300,000 clones, approximately 85% of which are singletons. Specimen: PBMCs or T cells enriched from blood (not recorded which). These receptors were obtained from a woman between 50 and 59 years old who had recovered from COVID-19.

The J gene is TRBJ2-7, the V gene TRBV3-1 (or the pseudogene TRBV3-2); D call uncertain. Trimming stripped 4 bases from V and 1 base from J, with 11 bases between. From germline, CDR1 is LGHDT and CDR2 YNNKEL (reference sequence). The CDR3 contains 14 residues. DNA for the CDR3: TGTGCCAGCAGCCCAACGCGTCTATCCTACGAGCAGTACTTC. This translates into CASSPTRLSYEQYF.

The V call is TRBV7-8, the J call TRBJ2-1, with D tentatively TRBD2 (5 bases). Trimming cost V 5 bases and J 0 bases, with 14 bases left between them. The CDR3 is made up of 16 amino acids. Germline CDR1 SGHVS, CDR2 FQNEAQ. CDR3 bases: TGTGCCAGCAGCCCGGCGAGGGTCAGCTCCTACAATGAGCAGTTCTTC. Protein product: CASSPARVSSYNEQFF. The variable domain in full, with the rest retrieved from reference TRBV7-8 and TRBJ2-1, is GAGVSQSPRYKVAKRGQDVALRCDPISGHVSLFWYQQALGQGPEFLTYFQNEAQLDKSGLPSDRFFAERPEGSVSTLKIQRTQQEDSAVYLCASSPARVSSYNEQFFGPGTRLTVL.

The V call is TRBV7-6, the J call TRBJ2-7; D remains ambiguous. Germline V CDR1 and CDR2: SGHVS, FNYEAQ. The CDR3 extends over 10 amino acids. V lost 8 bases, J lost 5 bases, and 7 bases lay in between. In DNA form, the CDR3 reads TGTGCCAGCCGTCCGGACGAGCAGTACTTC. Translating gives CASRPDEQYF.

The chain employs TRBV6-5 and TRBJ1-6, with a possible D match to TRBD1 (6 bases). Trimming removed 2 bases at V and 8 bases at J, with 10 bases between. Germline V lookup: CDR1 MNHEY, CDR2 SVGAGI. This CDR3 is 14 amino acids long. The CDR3 coding sequence is TGTGCCAGCAGTTACGGGGGCCCGCATTCACCCCTCCACTTT. Residues: CASSYGGPHSPLHF.

V and J are TRBV20-1 and TRBJ1-2; D is unclear. Looked up from germline, CDR1 is DFQATT and CDR2 is SNEGSKA (reference sequence). This CDR3 spans 11 amino acids. The ends were cut back, 0 bases at V and 8 bases at J, with 7 bases in the middle. CDR3 region: CSARDSGGYTF. CDR3 DNA sequence: TGCAGTGCTAGAGATTCCGGGGGCTACACCTTC.

A word on this clone: This CDR3 is also generated by other DNA sequences in the sample. The chain links TRBV3-1 (or the pseudogene TRBV3-2) to TRBJ1-2; 7 nucleotides line up with TRBD1. The V segment lost 4 bases and the J segment 3 bases; nucleotides outside the gene matches: 2. Germline loops: CDR1 LGHDT, CDR2 YNNKEL (reference sequence). The length of the CDR3 is 13 residues. The CDR3 sequence is CASSPTGDYGYTF. The CDR3 nucleotides read TGTGCCAGCAGCCCAACAGGGGACTATGGCTACACCTTC.

The V and J genes are TRBV4-1 and TRBJ2-2, with 11 bases lining up with TRBD2. This CDR3 is 16 amino acids long. Trimming cost V 6 bases and J 7 bases; bases outside gene matches: 10. Germline CDR1 is MGHRA and CDR2 is YSYEKL. For the CDR3, the DNA is TGCGCCAGCAGATTACTAGCGGGAGCTGGGGGCGGGGAGCTGTTTTTT. This gives the protein CASRLLAGAGGGELFF.

V and J are TRBV10-3 and TRBJ1-1; D is uncertain. From germline, CDR1 is ENHRY and CDR2 SYGVKD. This CDR3 region has 13 residues. V shed 6 bases and J shed 1 base, with 9 bases lying between them. CDR3 in amino acids: CAISPGQNTEAFF. CDR3 coding DNA: TGTGCCATCAGCCCAGGTCAGAACACTGAAGCTTTCTTT.

The chain's CDR3 is CASRTGQITDTQYF. The CDR3 DNA sequence: TGCGCCAGCAGGACAGGGCAAATCACAGATACGCAGTATTTT. J is TRBJ2-3 and V is TRBV5-1; 7 bases line up with TRBD1. There are 14 residues in the CDR3. Trimming cost V 5 bases and J 2 bases; bases outside gene matches: 5. From germline, CDR1 is SGHRS and CDR2 YFSETQ.

This chain uses TRBV20-1 with TRBJ1-5; TRBD1 agrees at 8 bases. V lost 3 bases to trimming and J lost 0 bases; unmatched junction nucleotides: 7. There are 16 residues in the CDR3. Germline loops: CDR1 DFQATT, CDR2 SNEGSKA (reference sequence). The CDR3 reads CSASRTGPLSNQPQHF. The CDR3 DNA sequence: TGCAGTGCTAGTCGGACAGGGCCCCTTAGCAATCAGCCCCAGCATTTT.

The V gene is TRBV2, the J gene TRBJ1-1; D call uncertain. This CDR3 is 12 amino acids long. V lost 4 bases to trimming and J lost 4 bases, with 7 bases between them. Germline-derived CDR1 and CDR2 are SNHLY and FYNNEI. CDR3 amino acids: CASSGSGTEAFF. The CDR3 nucleotides are TGTGCCAGCAGTGGGTCGGGCACTGAAGCTTTCTTT.

This chain joins TRBV7-2 and TRBJ2-2; the match to TRBD2 covers 10 bases. V dropped 3 bases and J dropped 6; count of bases not matched to a gene: 1. The germline V gene has CDR1 SGHTA and CDR2 FQGNSA. The CDR3 spans 14 residues. CDR3 residues: CASSFGLAAGELFF. As DNA, the CDR3 is TGTGCCAGCAGCTTCGGACTAGCGGCCGGGGAGCTGTTTTTT.

The chain couples TRBV2 to TRBJ1-3; 7 bases map to TRBD1. Germline trimming cut 1 base from V and 3 bases from J; bases unmatched to any gene: 6. CDR1 and CDR2 (germline): SNHLY, FYNNEI. This CDR3 spans 16 amino acids. CDR3 in DNA: TGTGCCAGCAGTGAAGAGGGGGCGATTAGTGGAAACACCATATATTTT. It codes for CASSEEGAISGNTIYF.

This chain joins TRBV15 and TRBJ2-1; D perhaps matches TRBD1 (6 bases). The CDR3 covers 14 residues. The V end was cut by 0 bases, the J end by 10 bases, with 13 bases between. From germline, CDR1 is LNHNV and CDR2 YYDKDF (reference sequence). CDR3 sequence reads: CATSRDPGVDEQFF. CDR3 coding DNA: TGTGCCACCAGCAGAGATCCAGGGGTTGACGAGCAGTTCTTC.

V gene TRBV3-1 (or the pseudogene TRBV3-2) combines with J gene TRBJ2-7; D possibly corresponds to TRBD2 (6 bases). The CDR3 sequence is 12 residues long. Germline V lookup: CDR1 LGHDT, CDR2 YNNKEL (reference sequence). The ends were cut back, 9 bases at V and 6 bases at J, with 15 bases in the middle. CDR3 DNA sequence: TGTGCCAGTTTGGGGGGAGGACGCGAGCAGTACTTC. Its protein product is CASLGGGREQYF.

The chain recombines TRBV10-3 with TRBJ2-7, with 8 bases lining up with TRBD2. This CDR3 comprises 17 residues. V dropped 0 bases and J dropped 0; count of bases not matched to a gene: 7. Germline V lookup: CDR1 ENHRY, CDR2 SYGVKD. CDR3 protein: CAISESTLAVSSYEQYF. For the CDR3, the DNA is TGTGCCATCAGTGAGTCGACACTAGCGGTCAGCTCCTACGAGCAGTACTTC.

The V call is TRBV5-1, the J call TRBJ2-7; a possible D gene is TRBD2 (6 bases). The CDR3 runs to 13 residues. The V end lost 1 base, the J end lost 2 bases, and 7 bases lay between the germline ends. CDR1 and CDR2 from the germline V gene are SGHRS and YFSETQ. The CDR3 nucleotides read TGCGCCAGCAGCTTGACGGGGGCCTACGAGCAGTACTTC. Translating it yields CASSLTGAYEQYF.

The V call is TRBV10-1, the J call TRBJ1-6; TRBD1 aligns across 9 bases. This CDR3 spans 17 amino acids. From germline, CDR1 is WNHNN and CDR2 SYGVQD (reference sequence). With 10 bases clipped from V and 5 bases from J, the junction kept 15 bases outside the gene matches. CDR3: CATPTPTGGLDNSPLHF. The CDR3 nucleotides read TGCGCCACCCCGACCCCGACAGGGGGATTAGATAATTCACCCCTCCACTTT.

The chain carries TRBV3-1 (or the pseudogene TRBV3-2) and TRBJ1-1; D might be TRBD1 (6 bases). The CDR3 covers 18 residues. Trimming removed 0 bases at V and 1 base at J, with 18 bases between. The germline CDR1 and CDR2 sequences are LGHDT and YNNKEL (reference sequence). CDR3 region: CASSQDPWERGTNTEAFF. As DNA, the CDR3 is TGTGCCAGCAGCCAAGATCCTTGGGAGAGGGGGACGAACACTGAAGCTTTCTTT.

The chain is built from TRBV7-9 and TRBJ2-5; a weak D match, TRBD2 (5 bases). The germline V and J ends were trimmed by 7 bases and 1 base, with 16 bases remaining between them. The CDR3 covers 15 residues. Germline CDR1 SEHNR, CDR2 FQNEAQ (reference sequence). This CDR3 reads CASTPMGGLQETQYF. As DNA, the CDR3 is TGTGCCAGCACCCCAATGGGCGGGCTCCAAGAGACCCAGTACTTC.

The chain joins TRBV28 to TRBJ2-1; 16 positions agree with TRBD2. Germline lookup yields CDR1 MDHEN and CDR2 SYDVKM. The CDR3 has 23 amino acids. After removal of 7 bases from V and 5 bases from J, the junction contained 26 bases not matched to a gene. The CDR3 nucleotides are TGTGCCAGCAACTTACCGGGATTTGGACCGGGACTAGCGGGAGGGTTAGGCCACAATGAGCAGTTCTTC. Its protein is CASNLPGFGPGLAGGLGHNEQFF.

The chain combines TRBV19 with TRBJ2-3, with 12 bases lining up with TRBD2. This CDR3 is 16 amino acids long. CDR1 is LNHDA, CDR2 SQIVND, per germline (reference sequence). V trimming: 4 bases; J trimming: 4 bases; junction bases outside the gene matches: 6. The CDR3 spells CASSTWLAGGPDTQYF. CDR3 sequence (DNA): TGTGCCAGTAGTACCTGGCTAGCGGGAGGGCCAGATACGCAGTATTTT.

The V call is TRBV30, the J call TRBJ1-1, with 7 bases lining up with TRBD1. The CDR3 is made up of 15 amino acids. CDR1 GTSNPN and CDR2 SVGIG come from the germline V gene (reference sequence). The ends lost 1 base at V and 0 bases at J; junction bases unmatched: 5. The CDR3, as DNA: TGTGCCTGGAGTGGGGGGACAGCGATGAACACTGAAGCTTTCTTT. This encodes CAWSGGTAMNTEAFF.